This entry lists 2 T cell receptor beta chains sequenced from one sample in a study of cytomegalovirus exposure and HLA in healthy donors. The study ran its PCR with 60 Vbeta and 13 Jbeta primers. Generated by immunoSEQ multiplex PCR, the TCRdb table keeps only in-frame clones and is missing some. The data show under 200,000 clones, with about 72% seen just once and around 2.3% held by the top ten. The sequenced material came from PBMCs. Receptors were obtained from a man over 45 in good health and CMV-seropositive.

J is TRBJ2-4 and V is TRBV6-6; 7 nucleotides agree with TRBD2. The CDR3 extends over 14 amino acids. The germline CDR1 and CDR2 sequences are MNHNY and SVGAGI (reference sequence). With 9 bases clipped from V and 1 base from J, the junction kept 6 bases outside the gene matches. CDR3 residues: CASWGGVAKNIQYF. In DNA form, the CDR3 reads TGTGCCAGTTGGGGGGGGGTGGCCAAAAACATTCAGTACTTC.

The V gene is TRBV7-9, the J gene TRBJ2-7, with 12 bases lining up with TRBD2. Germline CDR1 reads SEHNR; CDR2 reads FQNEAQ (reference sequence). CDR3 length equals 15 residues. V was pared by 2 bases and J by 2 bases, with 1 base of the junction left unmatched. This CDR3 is CASSLSSGRAYEQYF. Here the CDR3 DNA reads TGTGCCAGCAGCTTATCTAGCGGGAGGGCCTACGAGCAGTACTTC.